One and the same sample provided the 20 T cell receptor beta chains below, sequenced in a study of blood T cell repertoires in COVID-19. Some clones are missing from TCRdb's copy, which holds only in-frame ones; the method was immunoSEQ multiplex PCR. Of a few hundred thousand clones listed, 86% were seen once; the top ten hold approximately 4.1%. The source material was PBMCs or T cells enriched from blood (not recorded which). The receptor set was obtained from a young man who had recovered from COVID-19.

This clone was observed a single time. The chain employs TRBV29-1 and TRBJ1-3; 8 bases fit TRBD1. Trimming removed 2 bases from V and 0 bases from J; junction bases left unmatched: 9. Germline values: CDR1 SQVTM, CDR2 ANQGSEA. The CDR3 is 17 residues long. The DNA of the CDR3 is TGCAGCGTTGAAACTCAACGGACAGGGAACTCTGGAAACACCATATATTTT. Translating gives CSVETQRTGNSGNTIYF. The full variable domain, with the rest looked up from reference TRBV29-1 and TRBJ1-3, is SAVISQKPSRDICQRGTSLTIQCQVDSQVTMMFWYRQQPGQSLTLIATANQGSEATYESGFVIDKFPISRPNLTFSTLTVSNMSPEDSSIYLCSVETQRTGNSGNTIYFGEGSWLTVV.

The V and J genes are TRBV12-3 or TRBV12-4 and TRBJ2-3, with D possibly matching TRBD1 (6 bases). V was shortened by 5 bases and J by 6 bases, with 12 bases between the two germline ends. CDR3 length: 13 residues. The CDR3 loop reads CASSPPTGDTQYF. In DNA form, the CDR3 reads TGTGCCAGCAGTCCCCCGACAGGTGATACGCAGTATTTT.

A single count supports this clone. The genes are TRBV21-1 and TRBJ2-7; TRBD1 is the table's D call and was not checked against the DNA. TRBV21-1 is termed a pseudogene. This CDR3 region has 19 residues. CDR3 bases: TGTGCCAGCAGCAAACCAATGGGCGCAGGGGACAGGGATCTCGTCGAGCAGTACTTC. The encoded protein is CASSKPMGAGDRDLVEQYF.

The genes are TRBV27 and TRBJ2-5; 7 bases map to TRBD1. Trimming at V came to 4 bases and at J to 3 bases, leaving 8 bases not matched to a gene. Germline values: CDR1 MNHEY, CDR2 SMNVEV (reference sequence). CDR3 length: 15 amino acids. CDR3: CASSSAGQEKETQYF. The CDR3 DNA follows: TGTGCCAGCAGTTCAGCCGGACAGGAGAAAGAGACCCAGTACTTC.

This chain uses TRBV19 with TRBJ2-5; D is perhaps TRBD2 (5 bases). This CDR3 has 15 residues. Trimming shortened V by 5 bases and J by 1 base, and 14 bases separated the two germline ends. Looked up from germline, CDR1 is LNHDA and CDR2 is SQIVND (reference sequence). DNA for the CDR3: TGTGCCAGTAGTTTAGGGCGGCGGGTCCAAGAGACCCAGTACTTC. It translates to CASSLGRRVQETQYF.

As to this clone: Other DNA sequences in this specimen translate into the identical CDR3. This chain links TRBV30 with TRBJ2-7, with TRBD1 matching 12 bases. The V gene end was trimmed by 2 bases and the J gene end by 12 bases; junction bases not matched to a gene: 17. CDR3 length: 16 residues. The germline CDR1 and CDR2 sequences are GTSNPN and SVGIG (reference sequence). CDR3 residues: CAWSPYGDRGLPSRYF. The CDR3 DNA reads as TGTGCCTGGAGTCCTTACGGGGACAGGGGGCTTCCCTCGAGGTACTTC.

This chain links TRBV15 with TRBJ1-6; D is unresolved. This CDR3 is built from 15 residues. V gave up 5 bases and J gave up 6 bases, with 14 bases separating them. Per the germline V gene, CDR1 is LNHNV and CDR2 is YYDKDF (reference sequence). The CDR3 loop reads CATSPTTLGNSPLHF. CDR3 bases: TGTGCCACCAGCCCTACGACACTGGGTAATTCACCCCTCCACTTT.

As for this clone: One end of the junction is discordant with germline, which a read error may explain. The chain links TRBV7-9 to TRBJ1-1; no reliable D call. This CDR3 is 13 amino acids long. CDR1 SEHNR and CDR2 FQNEAQ come from the germline V gene (reference sequence). CDR3: CVSSLVRVTEAFF. Written as DNA, the CDR3 is TGTGTCAGCAGCTTAGTAAGAGTCACTGAAGCTTTCTTT. Complete variable domain (other parts from reference TRBV7-9 and TRBJ1-1): DTGVSQNPRHKITKRGQNVTFRCDPISEHNRLYWYRQTLGQGPEFLTYFQNEAQLEKSRLLSDRFSAERPKGSFSTLEIQRTEQGDSAMYLCVSSLVRVTEAFFGQGTRLTVV.

This chain joins TRBV27 and TRBJ2-5; D remains unclear. V lost 2 bases to trimming and J lost 3 bases, with 7 bases between them. This CDR3 region has 13 residues. Germline V gene lookup returns CDR1 MNHEY and CDR2 SMNVEV (reference sequence). The CDR3 reads CASSLSGKETQYF. CDR3 in DNA: TGTGCCAGCAGTTTAAGTGGCAAAGAGACCCAGTACTTC.

CDR3 amino acids: CASSGTSGLYEQYF. CDR3 coding DNA: TGTGCCAGCAGCGGGACTAGCGGACTCTACGAGCAGTACTTC. This sequence joins TRBV11-2 and TRBJ2-7; 11 bases are shared with TRBD2. Germline loops: CDR1 SGHAT, CDR2 FQNNGV. Trimming removed 5 bases from V and 3 bases from J; junction bases left unmatched: 3. CDR3 size: 14 residues.

V is TRBV18 and J is TRBJ1-5; tentatively, D is TRBD1 (6 bases). V shed 4 bases and J shed 7 bases, with 11 bases lying between them. CDR1 is KGHSH, CDR2 LQKENI, per germline. This CDR3 region has 13 residues. CDR3 amino acids: CASSLQGPQPQHF. The CDR3, as DNA: TGTGCCAGCTCACTCCAGGGGCCCCAGCCCCAGCATTTT.

This chain's CDR3 is CASSQDSAGGAFF. The CDR3 nucleotides are TGTGCCAGCAGCCAAGATTCTGCGGGCGGGGCTTTCTTT. The rearrangement joins TRBV3-1 (or the pseudogene TRBV3-2) to TRBJ1-1; no definite D call. The germline CDR1 and CDR2 sequences are LGHDT and YNNKEL (reference sequence). This CDR3 region has 13 residues. Between the trimmed V and J ends, which lost 0 bases and 11 bases, there was a span of 13 bases.

CDR3 in DNA: TGTGCCAGCAGTGAATGGAGGGAGACCGAGGAAGCTTTCTTT. This encodes CASSEWRETEEAFF. The chain joins TRBV2 to TRBJ1-1; D remains ambiguous. V shed 2 bases and J shed 8 bases, with 15 bases lying between them. Germline V gives CDR1 SNHLY, CDR2 FYNNEI. There are 14 residues in the CDR3.

The chain has TRBV4-1 and TRBJ2-7; no clear D gene. Germline V gene data show CDR1 as MGHRA and CDR2 as YSYEKL. V lost 4 bases, J lost 0 bases, and 13 bases lay in between. The CDR3 extends over 15 amino acids. The CDR3 DNA sequence: TGCGCCAGCAGCCTCTCCGAGGAGCGCTCCTACGAGCAGTACTTC. Translating it yields CASSLSEERSYEQYF.

The genes are TRBV5-1 and TRBJ2-2; 9 positions match TRBD1. Germline V gene data show CDR1 as SGHRS and CDR2 as YFSETQ. V lost 3 bases and J lost 6; bases outside the gene matches: 6. This CDR3 contains 15 residues. DNA for the CDR3: TGCGCCAGCAGCTGGGACAGGGATCTATCCGGGGAGCTGTTTTTT. Translated, it gives CASSWDRDLSGELFF.

The chain recombines TRBV7-8 with TRBJ1-2; 7 positions match TRBD1. Germline CDR1 and CDR2: SGHVS and FQNEAQ. This CDR3 has 14 amino acids. Trimming cost V 4 bases and J 2 bases; bases outside gene matches: 4. The CDR3 protein is CASSWSTGNYGYTF. The CDR3 bases are TGTGCCAGCAGCTGGTCGACAGGGAACTATGGCTACACCTTC.

The chain uses TRBV19 and TRBJ2-3; TRBD1 matches at 7 bases. Germline lookup yields CDR1 LNHDA and CDR2 SQIVND (reference sequence). V lost 7 bases and J lost 6; bases outside the gene matches: 16. The CDR3 contains 16 residues. The DNA of the CDR3 is TGTGCCAGTAAAGACCCCGGGACAGAAAGGACGGATACGCAGTATTTT. Translated: CASKDPGTERTDTQYF.

This clone was picked up one time. The chain carries TRBV7-9 and TRBJ2-7, with D possibly TRBD1 on 6 matching bases. This CDR3 spans 14 amino acids. Trimming stripped 7 bases from V and 7 bases from J, with 20 bases between. CDR1 and CDR2 (germline): SEHNR, FQNEAQ (reference sequence). DNA of the CDR3: TGTGCCAGCAAAGGACCGGGACACTCCTGGGAGCAGTACTTC. Translation gives CASKGPGHSWEQYF.

The chain couples TRBV28 to TRBJ1-2; TRBD1 is a possible D gene (5 bases). The CDR3 extends over 14 amino acids. The germline V gene has CDR1 MDHEN and CDR2 SYDVKM. The V and J ends lost 2 bases and 5 bases respectively, with 12 bases between them. CDR3 sequence (DNA): TGTGCCAGCAGTTTAATGGGGACTTTTTATGGCTACACCTTC. Residues: CASSLMGTFYGYTF.

In the case of this clone: This sample also contains other DNA sequences that code for the same CDR3. The chain employs TRBV15 and TRBJ1-3, with D possibly TRBD1 on 5 matching bases. The CDR3 contains 15 residues. V lost 1 base and J 2 bases, leaving 9 bases between the germline ends. The V gene's germline CDR1 is LNHNV and CDR2 YYDKDF (reference sequence). CDR3 sequence reads: CATSRGAGAGNTIYF. CDR3 DNA: TGTGCCACCAGCAGAGGAGCGGGGGCTGGAAACACCATATATTTT.